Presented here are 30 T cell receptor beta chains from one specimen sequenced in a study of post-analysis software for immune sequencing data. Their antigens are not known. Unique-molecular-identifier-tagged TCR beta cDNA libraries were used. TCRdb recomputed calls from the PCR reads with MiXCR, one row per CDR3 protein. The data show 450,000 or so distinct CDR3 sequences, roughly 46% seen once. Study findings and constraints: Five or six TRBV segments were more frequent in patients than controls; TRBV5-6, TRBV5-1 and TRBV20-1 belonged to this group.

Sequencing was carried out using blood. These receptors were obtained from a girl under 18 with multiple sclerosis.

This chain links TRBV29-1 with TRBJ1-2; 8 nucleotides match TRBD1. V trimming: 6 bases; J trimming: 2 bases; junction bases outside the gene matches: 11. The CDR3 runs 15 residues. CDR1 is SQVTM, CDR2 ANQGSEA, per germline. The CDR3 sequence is CSVPRSGGQNYGYTF. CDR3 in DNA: TGCAGCGTCCCCCGTTCAGGGGGCCAGAACTATGGCTACACCTTC.

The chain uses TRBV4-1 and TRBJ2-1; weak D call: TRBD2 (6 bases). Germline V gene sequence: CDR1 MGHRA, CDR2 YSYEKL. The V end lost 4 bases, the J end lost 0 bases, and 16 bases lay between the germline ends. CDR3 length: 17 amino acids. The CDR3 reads CASSLLGGGSSYNEQFF. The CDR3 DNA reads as TGCGCCAGCAGCCTACTGGGGGGTGGGAGCTCCTACAATGAGCAGTTCTTC.

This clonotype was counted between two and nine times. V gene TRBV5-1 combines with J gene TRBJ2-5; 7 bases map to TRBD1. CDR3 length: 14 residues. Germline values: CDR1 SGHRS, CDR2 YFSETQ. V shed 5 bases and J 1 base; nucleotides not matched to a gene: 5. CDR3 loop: CASSYGTAQETQYF. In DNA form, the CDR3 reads TGCGCCAGCAGTTACGGGACAGCCCAAGAGACCCAGTACTTC. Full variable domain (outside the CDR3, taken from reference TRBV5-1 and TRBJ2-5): KAGVTQTPRYLIKTRGQQVTLSCSPISGHRSVSWYQQTPGQGLQFLFEYFSETQRNKGNFPGRFSGRQFSNSRSEMNVSTLELGDSALYLCASSYGTAQETQYFGPGTRLLVL.

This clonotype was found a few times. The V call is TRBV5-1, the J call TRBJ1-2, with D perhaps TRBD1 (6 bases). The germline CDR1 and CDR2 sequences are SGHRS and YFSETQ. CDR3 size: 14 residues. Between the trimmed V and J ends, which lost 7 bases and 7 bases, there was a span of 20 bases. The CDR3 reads CASANPGTKSGYTF. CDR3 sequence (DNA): TGCGCCAGCGCGAACCCCGGGACAAAGAGTGGCTACACCTTC.

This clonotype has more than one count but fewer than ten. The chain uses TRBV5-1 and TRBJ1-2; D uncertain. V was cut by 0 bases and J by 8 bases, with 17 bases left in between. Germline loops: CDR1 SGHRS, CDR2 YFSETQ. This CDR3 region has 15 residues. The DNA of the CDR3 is TGCGCCAGCAGCTTGGATGGCAGAGTGGAGAGCGGCTACACCTTC. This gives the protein CASSLDGRVESGYTF. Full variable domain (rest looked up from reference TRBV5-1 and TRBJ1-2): KAGVTQTPRYLIKTRGQQVTLSCSPISGHRSVSWYQQTPGQGLQFLFEYFSETQRNKGNFPGRFSGRQFSNSRSEMNVSTLELGDSALYLCASSLDGRVESGYTFGSGTRLTVV.

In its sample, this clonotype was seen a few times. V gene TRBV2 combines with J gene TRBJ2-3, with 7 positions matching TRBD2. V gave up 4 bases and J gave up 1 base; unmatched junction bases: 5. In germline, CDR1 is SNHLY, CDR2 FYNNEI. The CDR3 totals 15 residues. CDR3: CASSGGTKGTDTQYF. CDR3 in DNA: TGTGCCAGCAGTGGAGGGACTAAGGGCACAGATACGCAGTATTTT.

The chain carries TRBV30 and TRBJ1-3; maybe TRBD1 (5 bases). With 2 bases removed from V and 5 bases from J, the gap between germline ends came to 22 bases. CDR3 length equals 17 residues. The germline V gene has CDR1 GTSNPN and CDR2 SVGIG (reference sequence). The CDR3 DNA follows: TGTGCCTGGAGTCCCCCGCCTTCAGACAGTCGAAGAAACACCATATATTTT. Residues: CAWSPPPSDSRRNTIYF.

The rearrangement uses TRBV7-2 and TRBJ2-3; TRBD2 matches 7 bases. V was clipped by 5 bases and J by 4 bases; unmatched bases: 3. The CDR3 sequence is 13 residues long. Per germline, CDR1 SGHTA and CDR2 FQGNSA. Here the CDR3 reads CASSLTSADTQYF. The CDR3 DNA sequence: TGTGCCAGCAGCCTCACTAGCGCAGATACGCAGTATTTT.

The CDR3 DNA is TGCAGTGCTCCAAACATAGCGGGAGAGTCCTACAATGAGCAGTTCTTC. Residues: CSAPNIAGESYNEQFF. The rearrangement joins TRBV20-1 to TRBJ2-1, with 9 bases aligning to TRBD2. The CDR3 runs to 16 residues. Per germline, CDR1 DFQATT and CDR2 SNEGSKA (reference sequence). Trimming removed 5 bases from V and 1 base from J; junction bases left unmatched: 9.

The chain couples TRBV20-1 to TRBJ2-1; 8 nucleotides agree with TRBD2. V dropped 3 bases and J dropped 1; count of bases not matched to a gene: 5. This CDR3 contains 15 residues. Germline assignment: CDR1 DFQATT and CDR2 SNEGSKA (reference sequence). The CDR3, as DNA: TGCAGTGCTAGTGCGCAGCGGGAGTCCTACAATGAGCAGTTCTTC. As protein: CSASAQRESYNEQFF.

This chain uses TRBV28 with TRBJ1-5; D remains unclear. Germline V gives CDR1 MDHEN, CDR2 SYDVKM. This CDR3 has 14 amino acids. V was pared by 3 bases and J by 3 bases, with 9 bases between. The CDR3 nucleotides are TGTGCCAGCAGTTTCGGCGGTCCCAATCAGCCCCAGCATTTT. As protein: CASSFGGPNQPQHF.

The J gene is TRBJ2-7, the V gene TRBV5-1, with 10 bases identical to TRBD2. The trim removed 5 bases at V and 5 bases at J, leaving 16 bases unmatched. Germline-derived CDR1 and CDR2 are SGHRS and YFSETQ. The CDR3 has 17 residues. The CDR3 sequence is CASSSRLAGQGGHEQYF. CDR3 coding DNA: TGCGCCAGCAGTTCCCGACTAGCGGGCCAAGGGGGCCACGAGCAGTACTTC.

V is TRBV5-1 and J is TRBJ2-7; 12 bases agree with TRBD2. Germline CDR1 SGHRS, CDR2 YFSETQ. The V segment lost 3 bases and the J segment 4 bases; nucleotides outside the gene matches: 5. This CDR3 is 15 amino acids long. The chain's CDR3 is CASSSTSGSGYEQYF. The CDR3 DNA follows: TGCGCCAGCAGCTCGACTAGCGGGAGCGGATACGAGCAGTACTTC. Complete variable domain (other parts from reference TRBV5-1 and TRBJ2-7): KAGVTQTPRYLIKTRGQQVTLSCSPISGHRSVSWYQQTPGQGLQFLFEYFSETQRNKGNFPGRFSGRQFSNSRSEMNVSTLELGDSALYLCASSSTSGSGYEQYFGPGTRLTVT.

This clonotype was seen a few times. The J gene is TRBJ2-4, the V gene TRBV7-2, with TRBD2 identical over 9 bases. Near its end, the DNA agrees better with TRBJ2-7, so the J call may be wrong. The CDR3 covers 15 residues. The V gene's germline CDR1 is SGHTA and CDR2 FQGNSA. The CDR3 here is CASRFSPSGKYEQYF. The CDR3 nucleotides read TGTGCCAGCAGGTTTAGCCCTAGCGGGAAATACGAGCAGTACTTC.

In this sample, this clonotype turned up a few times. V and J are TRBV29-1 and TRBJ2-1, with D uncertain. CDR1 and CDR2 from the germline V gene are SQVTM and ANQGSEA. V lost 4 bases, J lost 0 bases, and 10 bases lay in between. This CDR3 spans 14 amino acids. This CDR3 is CSVAAESSYNEQFF. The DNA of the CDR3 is TGCAGCGTTGCGGCGGAAAGCTCCTACAATGAGCAGTTCTTC.

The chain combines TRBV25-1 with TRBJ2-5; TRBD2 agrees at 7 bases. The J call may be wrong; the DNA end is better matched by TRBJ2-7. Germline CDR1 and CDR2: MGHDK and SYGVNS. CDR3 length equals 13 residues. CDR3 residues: CASSRASGYEQYF. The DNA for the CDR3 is TGTGCCAGCAGCCGGGCTAGCGGCTACGAGCAGTACTTC.

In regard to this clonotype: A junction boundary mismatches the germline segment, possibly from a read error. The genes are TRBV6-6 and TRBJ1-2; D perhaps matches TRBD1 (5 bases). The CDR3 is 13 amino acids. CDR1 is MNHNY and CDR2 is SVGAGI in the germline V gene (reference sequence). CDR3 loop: CASSYQGPYGYTF. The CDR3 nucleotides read TGTGCCAGCAGTTACCAGGGACCCTATGGCTACACTTTC.

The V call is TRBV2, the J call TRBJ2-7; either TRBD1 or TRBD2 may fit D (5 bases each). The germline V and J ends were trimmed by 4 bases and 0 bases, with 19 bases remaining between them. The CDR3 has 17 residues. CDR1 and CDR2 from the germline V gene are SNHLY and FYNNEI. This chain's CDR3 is CASSVKEETAFSYEQYF. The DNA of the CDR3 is TGTGCCAGCAGTGTAAAGGAGGAGACAGCCTTCTCCTACGAGCAGTACTTC.

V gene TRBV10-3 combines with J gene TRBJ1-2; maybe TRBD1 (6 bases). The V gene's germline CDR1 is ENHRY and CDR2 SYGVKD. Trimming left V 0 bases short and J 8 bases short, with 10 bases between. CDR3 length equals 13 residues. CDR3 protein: CAISESYREGYTF. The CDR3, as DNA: TGTGCCATCAGTGAGTCGTACAGGGAAGGCTACACCTTC.

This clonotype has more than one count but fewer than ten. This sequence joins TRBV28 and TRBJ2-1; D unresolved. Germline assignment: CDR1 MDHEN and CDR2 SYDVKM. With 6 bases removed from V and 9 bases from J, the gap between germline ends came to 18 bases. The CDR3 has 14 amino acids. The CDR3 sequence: CASRLVSLGGEQFF. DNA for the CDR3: TGTGCCAGCAGGCTAGTATCTCTAGGTGGTGAGCAGTTCTTC.

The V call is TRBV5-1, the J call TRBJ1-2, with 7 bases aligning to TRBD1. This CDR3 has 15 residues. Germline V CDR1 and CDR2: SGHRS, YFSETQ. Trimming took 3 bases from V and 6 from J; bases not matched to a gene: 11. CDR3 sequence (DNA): TGCGCCAGCAGCTCCACCACCTCAGGGGGTAATGGCTACACCTTC. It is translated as CASSSTTSGGNGYTF. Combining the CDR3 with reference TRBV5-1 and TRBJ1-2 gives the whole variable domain KAGVTQTPRYLIKTRGQQVTLSCSPISGHRSVSWYQQTPGQGLQFLFEYFSETQRNKGNFPGRFSGRQFSNSRSEMNVSTLELGDSALYLCASSSTTSGGNGYTFGSGTRLTVV.

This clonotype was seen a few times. The CDR3 is CASSPDASLEQYF. CDR3 DNA sequence: TGTGCCAGCAGTCCTGACGCTAGCCTCGAGCAGTACTTC. The rearrangement links TRBV12-3 or TRBV12-4 to TRBJ2-7; TRBD2 might be the D (5 bases). Trimming removed 5 bases at V and 6 bases at J, with 14 bases between. This CDR3 is 13 amino acids long.

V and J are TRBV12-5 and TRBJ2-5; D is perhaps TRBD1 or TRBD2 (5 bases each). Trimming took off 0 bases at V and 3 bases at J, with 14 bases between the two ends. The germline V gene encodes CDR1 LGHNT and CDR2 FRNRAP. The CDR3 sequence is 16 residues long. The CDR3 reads CASGLVLGTREETQYF. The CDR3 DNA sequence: TGTGCTAGTGGTTTGGTCCTCGGGACCAGGGAAGAGACCCAGTACTTC.

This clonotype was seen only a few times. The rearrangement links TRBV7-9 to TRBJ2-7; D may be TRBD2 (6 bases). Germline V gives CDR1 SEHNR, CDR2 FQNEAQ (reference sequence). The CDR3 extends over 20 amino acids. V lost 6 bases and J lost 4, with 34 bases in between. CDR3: CASRFQPPLMRVLGRYEQYF. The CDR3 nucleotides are TGTGCCAGCAGATTTCAACCACCTCTTATGAGGGTTCTTGGGAGGTACGAGCAGTACTTC.

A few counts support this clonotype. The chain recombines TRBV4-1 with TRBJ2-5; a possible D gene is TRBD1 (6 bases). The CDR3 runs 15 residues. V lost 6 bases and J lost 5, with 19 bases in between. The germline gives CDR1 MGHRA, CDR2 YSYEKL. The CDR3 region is CASSNTADRRETQYF. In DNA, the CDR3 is TGCGCCAGCAGTAACACTGCTGACAGGCGGGAGACCCAGTACTTC.

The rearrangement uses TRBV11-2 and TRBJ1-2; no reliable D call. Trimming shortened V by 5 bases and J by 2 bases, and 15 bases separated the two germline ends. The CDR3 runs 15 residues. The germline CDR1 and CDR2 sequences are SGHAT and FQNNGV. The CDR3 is CASSRYRLGNYGYTF. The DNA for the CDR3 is TGTGCCAGCAGCCGATATCGCCTAGGAAACTATGGCTACACCTTC.

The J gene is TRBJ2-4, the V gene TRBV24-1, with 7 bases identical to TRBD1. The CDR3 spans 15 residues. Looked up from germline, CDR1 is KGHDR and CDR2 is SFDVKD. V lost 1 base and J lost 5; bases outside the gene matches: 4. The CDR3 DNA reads TGTGCCACCAGTGATTTAAAGCAGGGGGAAAACATTCAGTACTTC. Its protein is CATSDLKQGENIQYF.

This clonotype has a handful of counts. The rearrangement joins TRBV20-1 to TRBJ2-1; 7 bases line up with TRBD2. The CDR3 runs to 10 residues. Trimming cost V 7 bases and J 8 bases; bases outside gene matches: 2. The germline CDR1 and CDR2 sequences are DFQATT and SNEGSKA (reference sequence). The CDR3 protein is CSEGLHEQFF. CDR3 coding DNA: TGCAGTGAGGGACTACATGAGCAGTTCTTC.

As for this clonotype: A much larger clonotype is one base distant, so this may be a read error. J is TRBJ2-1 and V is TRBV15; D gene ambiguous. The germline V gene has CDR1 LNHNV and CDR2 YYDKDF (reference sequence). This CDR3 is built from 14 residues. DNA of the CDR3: TGTACCACCAGCAGAGAAGGTGAGGCCAATGAGCAGTTCTTC. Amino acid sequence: CTTSREGEANEQFF.

Here the CDR3 reads CATSDPGTGDGYTF. CDR3 in DNA: TGTGCCACCAGTGACCCCGGGACAGGCGATGGCTACACCTTC. The V and J genes are TRBV24-1 and TRBJ1-2; 8 bases align to TRBD1. J gave up 6 bases and V 4 bases, and 6 bases lay outside the gene matches. From germline, CDR1 is KGHDR and CDR2 SFDVKD. This CDR3 is built from 14 residues.